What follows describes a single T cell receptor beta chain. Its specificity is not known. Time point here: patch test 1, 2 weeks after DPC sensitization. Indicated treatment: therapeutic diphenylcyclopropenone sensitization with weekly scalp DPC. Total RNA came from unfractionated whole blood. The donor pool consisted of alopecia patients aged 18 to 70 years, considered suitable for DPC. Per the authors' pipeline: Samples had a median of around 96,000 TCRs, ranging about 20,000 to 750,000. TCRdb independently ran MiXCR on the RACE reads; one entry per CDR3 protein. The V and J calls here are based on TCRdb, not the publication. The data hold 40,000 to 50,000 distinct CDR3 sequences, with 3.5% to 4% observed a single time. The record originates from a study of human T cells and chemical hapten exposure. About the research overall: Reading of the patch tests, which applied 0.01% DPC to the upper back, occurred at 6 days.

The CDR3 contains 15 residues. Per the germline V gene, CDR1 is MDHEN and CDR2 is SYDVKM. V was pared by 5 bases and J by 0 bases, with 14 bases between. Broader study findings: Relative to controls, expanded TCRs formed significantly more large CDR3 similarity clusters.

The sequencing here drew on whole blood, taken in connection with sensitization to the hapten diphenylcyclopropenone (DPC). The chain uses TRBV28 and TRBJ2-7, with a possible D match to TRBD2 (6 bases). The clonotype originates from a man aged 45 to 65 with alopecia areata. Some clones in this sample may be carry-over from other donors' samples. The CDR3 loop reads CASSPSGGHSYEQYF. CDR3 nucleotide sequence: TGTGCCAGCAGTCCATCAGGAGGGCACTCCTACGAGCAGTACTTC. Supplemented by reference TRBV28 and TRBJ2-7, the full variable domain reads DVKVTQSSRYLVKRTGEKVFLECVQDMDHENMFWYRQDPGLGLRLIYFSYDVKMKEKGDIPEGYSVSREKKERFSLILESASTNQTSMYLCASSPSGGHSYEQYFGPGTRLTVT.